What follows are 17 T cell receptor beta chains derived from one specimen sequenced in a study of T cells in Graves' hyperthyroidism and ophthalmopathy. TCR beta CDR3 region amplification was performed from RNA transcripts. In the first-round RT-PCR of the TCR CDR3, the HTBI primer set was used. TCRdb redid the calling of the multiplex PCR reads with MiXCR, one entry per CDR3 protein. The data contain a few hundred thousand distinct CDR3 sequences, 14% to 15% of them seen just once; the ten biggest clones take up 13%. Sequencing used blood. The receptors were sampled from a woman in her thirties or forties with Graves' hyperthyroidism that later progressed to Graves' ophthalmopathy.

This chain links TRBV11-2 with TRBJ2-7; no clear D. From germline, CDR1 is SGHAT and CDR2 FQNNGV. The CDR3 consists of 15 residues. The CDR3 DNA follows: TGTGCCAGCAGCTTAGTTCTCTACAGCTCCTACGAGCGGTACGTC. Its translation is CASSLVLYSSYERYV.

Note on this clonotype: This could be a read error, since a much larger clone is one nucleotide away. Here the CDR3 omits its conserved ending phenylalanine or tryptophan, so a read error is the likely source. The chain joins TRBV20-1 to TRBJ1-1; possible D gene TRBD1, 6 bases. The ends were cut back, 6 bases at V and 2 bases at J, with 13 bases in the middle. Per the germline V gene, CDR1 is DFQATT and CDR2 is SNEGSKA (reference sequence). The CDR3 runs 13 residues. CDR3 DNA sequence: TGCAGTGCCAGGGGACGGAGAAACACTGAAGCTTTCTGT. Translated, it gives CSARGRRNTEAFC.

This clonotype was seen many times. The rearrangement joins TRBV29-1 to TRBJ2-7; 9 nucleotides agree with TRBD1. The CDR3 is made up of 15 amino acids. V dropped 6 bases and J dropped 7; count of bases not matched to a gene: 16. CDR1 SQVTM and CDR2 ANQGSEA come from the germline V gene. DNA for the CDR3: TGCAGCGTCCTTGGGGGGACAGGGTGGGTTCGGGAGCAGTACTTC. It is translated as CSVLGGTGWVREQYF.

Many counts were recorded for this clonotype. The chain combines TRBV14 with TRBJ2-1; D not certain. The CDR3 contains 13 residues. Trimming cost V 0 bases and J 6 bases, with 6 bases left between them. Germline CDR1 is SGHDN and CDR2 is FVKESK. The CDR3 sequence: CASSQEWGNEQFF. The CDR3 DNA reads TGTGCCAGCAGCCAAGAGTGGGGCAATGAGCAGTTCTTC.

This clonotype appeared many times. CDR3 region: CASSSGLDNEQFF. The CDR3 coding sequence is TGTGCCAGCAGCTCCGGACTGGATAATGAGCAGTTCTTC. The chain combines TRBV7-9 with TRBJ2-1; tentative D call: TRBD2 (5 bases). Germline lookup yields CDR1 SEHNR and CDR2 FQNEAQ (reference sequence). Trimming removed 4 bases at V and 7 bases at J, with 11 bases between. This CDR3 has 13 residues.

This chain links TRBV11-3 with TRBJ2-5; possible D gene TRBD1, 5 bases. Trimming shortened V by 5 bases and J by 1 base, and 11 bases separated the two germline ends. Per germline, CDR1 SGHNT and CDR2 YENEEA. CDR3 length: 14 amino acids. CDR3 sequence reads: CASSPDSSQETQYF. In nucleotides, the CDR3 is TGTGCCAGCAGCCCAGACAGCAGCCAAGAGACCCAGTACTTC.

This clonotype has a count of ten or more. This rearrangement joins TRBV20-1 to TRBJ2-5; 9 bases are a match to TRBD2. The CDR3 length is 17 residues. CDR1 DFQATT and CDR2 SNEGSKA come from the germline V gene (reference sequence). Losses at the gene ends were 1 base for V and 1 base for J; bases not matched to a gene: 10. CDR3: CSARGYLAGTFQETQYF. Here the CDR3 DNA reads TGCAGTGCTAGAGGGTACCTAGCGGGAACCTTCCAAGAGACCCAGTACTTC.

This clonotype appeared many times. V is TRBV10-3 and J is TRBJ2-7; 7 bases fit TRBD1. CDR1 ENHRY and CDR2 SYGVKD come from the germline V gene. CDR3 length: 16 amino acids. J lost 7 bases, V lost 2 bases, and 14 bases had no gene match. The chain's CDR3 is CAISEPRTGFRIEQYF. As DNA, the CDR3 is TGTGCCATCAGTGAGCCTAGGACAGGTTTTAGAATAGAGCAGTACTTC.

This clonotype came up many times. V usage is TRBV12-3 or TRBV12-4 and J usage is TRBJ1-4, with D possibly TRBD1 on 5 matching bases. V lost 9 bases, J lost 7 bases, and 15 bases lay in between. The CDR3 has 13 residues. The CDR3 DNA reads as TGTGCCAGTAACTGGGGGTTTTCTGAAAAACTGTTTTTT. It is translated as CASNWGFSEKLFF.

This clonotype came up many times. The V call is TRBV2, the J call TRBJ2-1; D is uncertain. CDR1 and CDR2 from the germline V gene are SNHLY and FYNNEI. With 7 bases removed from V and 2 bases from J, the gap between germline ends came to 9 bases. The CDR3 sequence is 13 residues long. CDR3 protein: CASNGPTYNEQFF. The DNA for the CDR3 is TGTGCCAGCAACGGGCCTACCTACAATGAGCAGTTCTTC.

This clonotype occurred many times. V usage is TRBV11-2 and J usage is TRBJ2-7; D is uncertain. This CDR3 is built from 14 residues. Germline values: CDR1 SGHAT, CDR2 FQNNGV. V was shortened by 5 bases and J by 5 bases, with 16 bases between the two germline ends. CDR3 protein: CASSRLAFFDEQYF. CDR3 DNA: TGTGCCAGCAGCCGTTTGGCATTCTTCGACGAGCAGTACTTC.

This clonotype was counted many times. V gene TRBV20-1 combines with J gene TRBJ2-3; a weak D match, TRBD2 (5 bases). V was clipped by 3 bases and J by 1 base, with 8 bases between them. Germline CDR1 reads DFQATT; CDR2 reads SNEGSKA (reference sequence). The CDR3 extends over 13 amino acids. The CDR3 region has the DNA TGCAGTGCTAGTAACGGGGGCACAGATACGCAGTATTTT. Residues: CSASNGGTDTQYF.

This clonotype was counted ten times or more. The rearrangement links TRBV28 to TRBJ1-3, with TRBD1 matching 7 bases. After removal of 8 bases from V and 4 bases from J, the junction contained 11 bases not matched to a gene. The CDR3 covers 15 residues. The germline V gene encodes CDR1 MDHEN and CDR2 SYDVKM. CDR3 DNA sequence: TGTGCCAGCCGTAGACAGGGTGTTTCAGGAAACACCATATATTTT. Translating gives CASRRQGVSGNTIYF. Drawing the rest from reference TRBV28 and TRBJ1-3, the complete variable domain is DVKVTQSSRYLVKRTGEKVFLECVQDMDHENMFWYRQDPGLGLRLIYFSYDVKMKEKGDIPEGYSVSREKKERFSLILESASTNQTSMYLCASRRQGVSGNTIYFGEGSWLTVV.

The table lists this clonotype with many counts. This chain links TRBV5-1 with TRBJ2-7; weak D call: TRBD1 (5 bases). The CDR3 has 13 amino acids. Germline V CDR1 and CDR2: SGHRS, YFSETQ. V lost 1 base, J lost 3 bases, and 8 bases lay in between. The CDR3 DNA is TGCGCCAGCAGCTTGCAGGGCCGCTACGAGCAGTACTTC. Protein sequence: CASSLQGRYEQYF. Based on the CDR3 plus reference TRBV5-1 and TRBJ2-7, the full variable domain is KAGVTQTPRYLIKTRGQQVTLSCSPISGHRSVSWYQQTPGQGLQFLFEYFSETQRNKGNFPGRFSGRQFSNSRSEMNVSTLELGDSALYLCASSLQGRYEQYFGPGTRLTVT.

In its sample, this clonotype was seen a few times. The chain is built from TRBV12-3 or TRBV12-4 and TRBJ2-1; no clear D. V lost 6 bases to trimming and J lost 0 bases, with 9 bases between them. The CDR3 sequence is 14 residues long. The CDR3 bases are TGTGCCAGCAGGCTGGGCCCCTCCTACAATGAGCAGTTCTTC. Translation: CASRLGPSYNEQFF.

The rearrangement joins TRBV5-1 to TRBJ1-4; 7 nucleotides align to TRBD1. V gave up 3 bases and J gave up 5 bases; unmatched junction bases: 4. CDR1 is SGHRS and CDR2 is YFSETQ in the germline V gene. This CDR3 is 14 amino acids long. As DNA, the CDR3 is TGCGCCAGCAGCTCGGGGACAGTCAATGAAAAACTGTTTTTT. This codes for CASSSGTVNEKLFF.

This clonotype has at least ten counts. This sequence joins TRBV28 and TRBJ2-7; tentative D call: TRBD2 (7 bases). CDR1 is MDHEN and CDR2 is SYDVKM in the germline V gene. Trimming stripped 5 bases from V and 0 bases from J, with 14 bases between. The CDR3 spans 15 residues. CDR3: CASSPRGGSSYEQYF. CDR3 nucleotides: TGTGCCAGCAGTCCTAGGGGGGGGAGCTCCTACGAGCAGTACTTC.